This TCR beta chain was sequenced during a study of CD8+ T cells in alopecia areata. TCR sequencing used cDNA made by reverse transcription of extracted RNA. This table comes from immunoSEQ multiplex PCR, and its TCRdb copy is limited to in-frame clones, with some not included. The repertoire holds 50,000 to 70,000 clones, with 40% to 50% as singletons. The CDR3 consists of 11 residues. CDR1 is LNHDA and CDR2 is SQIVND in the germline V gene (reference sequence). Deletions cut 7 bases from V and 4 bases from J, with 6 bases between. The chain combines TRBV19 with TRBJ2-3; D gene unclear. The clonotype comes from a human donor with alopecia areata. The sequenced sample was NKG2D-low CD8+ T cells sorted from blood. The CDR3 here is CASMGPDTQYF. The DNA for the CDR3 is TGTGCCAGTATGGGCCCAGATACGCAGTATTTT.